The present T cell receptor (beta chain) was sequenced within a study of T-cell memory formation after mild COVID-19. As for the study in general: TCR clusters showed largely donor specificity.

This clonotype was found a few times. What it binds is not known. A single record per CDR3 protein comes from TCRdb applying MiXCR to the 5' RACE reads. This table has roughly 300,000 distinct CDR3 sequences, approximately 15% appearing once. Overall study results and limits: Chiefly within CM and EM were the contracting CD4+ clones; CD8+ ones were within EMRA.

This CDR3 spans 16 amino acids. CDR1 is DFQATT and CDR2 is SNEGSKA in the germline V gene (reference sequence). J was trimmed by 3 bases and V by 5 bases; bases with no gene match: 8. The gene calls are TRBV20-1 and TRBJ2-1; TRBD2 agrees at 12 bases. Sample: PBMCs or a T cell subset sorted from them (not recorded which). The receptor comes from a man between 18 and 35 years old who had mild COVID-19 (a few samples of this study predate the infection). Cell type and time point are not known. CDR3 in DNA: TGCAGTGCTCCTCCAAGGACTAGCGGGGACTACAATGAGCAGTTCTTC. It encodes CSAPPRTSGDYNEQFF.